Here is one T cell receptor beta chain with its context. Its target is not known. This specimen comes from a study of T-cell memory formation after mild COVID-19. Study-level results: Clones contracting over day 15 to 85 were CD4/CD8 balanced, with later expanders leaning CD4+. The finding that pre-infection memory included some responding clones suggested that cross-reactive memory joined. Among contracting clones, CD4+ were mainly CM/EM and CD8+ enriched in EMRA.

TCRdb independently ran MiXCR on the 5' RACE reads; one entry per CDR3 protein. The data contain about half a million distinct CDR3 sequences, around a sixth of them seen just once; the ten biggest clones take up approximately 13%. In germline, CDR1 is LGHDT, CDR2 YNNKEL (reference sequence). CDR3 size: 17 residues. Trimming took 1 base from V and 5 from J; bases not matched to a gene: 9. The sequenced material came from PBMCs or a T cell subset sorted from them (not recorded which). The chain uses TRBV3-1 and TRBJ2-3; 10 bases align to TRBD2. This clonotype was obtained from an adult woman who had mild COVID-19 (a few samples of this study predate the infection). Cell type and time point are not known. CDR3 in amino acids: CASSQVLQRGGGDTQYF. CDR3 sequence (DNA): TGTGCCAGCAGCCAAGTCCTCCAGCGGGGGGGCGGAGATACGCAGTATTTT.